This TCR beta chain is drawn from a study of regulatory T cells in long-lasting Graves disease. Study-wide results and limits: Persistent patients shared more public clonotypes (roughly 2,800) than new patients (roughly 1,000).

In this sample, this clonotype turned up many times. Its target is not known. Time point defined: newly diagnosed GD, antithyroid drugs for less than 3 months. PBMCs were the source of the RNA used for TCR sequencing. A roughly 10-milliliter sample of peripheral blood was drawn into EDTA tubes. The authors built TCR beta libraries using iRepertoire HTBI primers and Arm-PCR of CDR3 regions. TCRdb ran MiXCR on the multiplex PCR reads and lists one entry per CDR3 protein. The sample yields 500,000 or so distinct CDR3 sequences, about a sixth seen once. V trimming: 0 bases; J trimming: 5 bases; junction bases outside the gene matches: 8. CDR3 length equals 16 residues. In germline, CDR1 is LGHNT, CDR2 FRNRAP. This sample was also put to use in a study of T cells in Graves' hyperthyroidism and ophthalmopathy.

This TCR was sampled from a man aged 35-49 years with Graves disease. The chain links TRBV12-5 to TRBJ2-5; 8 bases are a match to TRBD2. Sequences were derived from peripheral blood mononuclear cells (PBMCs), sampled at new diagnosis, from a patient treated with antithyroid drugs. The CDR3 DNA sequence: TGTGCTAGTGGTTTGGTACTTCGGGAGCGGGAGGAGACCCAGTACTTC. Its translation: CASGLVLREREETQYF.